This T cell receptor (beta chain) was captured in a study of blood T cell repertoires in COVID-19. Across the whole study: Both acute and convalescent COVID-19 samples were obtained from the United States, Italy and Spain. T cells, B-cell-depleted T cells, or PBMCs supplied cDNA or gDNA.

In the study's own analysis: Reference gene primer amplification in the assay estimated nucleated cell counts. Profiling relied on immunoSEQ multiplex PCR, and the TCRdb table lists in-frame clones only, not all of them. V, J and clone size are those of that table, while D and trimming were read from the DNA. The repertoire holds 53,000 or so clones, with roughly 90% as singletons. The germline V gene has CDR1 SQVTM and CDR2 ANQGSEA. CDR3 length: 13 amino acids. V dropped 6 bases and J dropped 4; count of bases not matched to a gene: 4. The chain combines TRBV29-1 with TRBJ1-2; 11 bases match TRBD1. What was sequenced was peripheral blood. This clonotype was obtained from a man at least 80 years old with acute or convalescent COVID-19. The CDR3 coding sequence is TGCAGCGTGGAGGGGACAGGGGGCTATGGCTACACCTTC. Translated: CSVEGTGGYGYTF.